Shown below are 6 T cell receptor beta chains from a single sample sequenced in a study of T cells after yellow fever vaccination. TCRdb reprocessed the 5' RACE reads with MiXCR, giving one entry per CDR3 protein. The table shows more than 80,000 distinct CDR3 sequences, with 5.8% occurring only once. This specimen was CD8+ T cells sorted from PBMCs, taken 10 days after the yellow fever booster vaccination. These TCRs come from a young man who received the YFV17D yellow fever vaccine.

This clonotype was detected a few times. The chain combines TRBV15 with TRBJ2-3; D might be TRBD1 (5 bases). The V and J ends lost 0 bases and 2 bases respectively, with 12 bases between them. The germline CDR1 and CDR2 sequences are LNHNV and YYDKDF (reference sequence). The CDR3 is 16 residues long. The CDR3 protein is CATSRDQGRSTDTQYF. Here the CDR3 DNA reads TGTGCCACCAGCAGAGATCAGGGCAGATCCACAGATACGCAGTATTTT.

This clonotype was seen repeatedly, ten times or more. V is TRBV27 and J is TRBJ2-7; D is unclear. CDR3 length: 13 amino acids. V was trimmed by 1 base and J by 2 bases, leaving 6 bases between them. Germline assignment: CDR1 MNHEY and CDR2 SMNVEV (reference sequence). In nucleotides, the CDR3 is TGTGCCAGCAGTTTATGGCCGACCTACGAGCAGTACTTC. The encoded protein is CASSLWPTYEQYF.

The chain links TRBV29-1 to TRBJ1-2, with D uncertain. CDR1 and CDR2 from the germline V gene are SQVTM and ANQGSEA. V shed 1 base and J shed 3 bases, with 9 bases lying between them. CDR3 length: 13 residues. The CDR3 sequence: CSVEADGYYGYTF. As DNA, the CDR3 is TGCAGCGTTGAAGCAGACGGATACTATGGCTACACCTTC.

This clonotype was found many times. This chain connects TRBV20-1 to TRBJ2-4; D possibly uses TRBD1 or TRBD2 (6 bases each). V was pared by 0 bases and J by 7 bases, with 13 bases between. Germline values: CDR1 DFQATT, CDR2 SNEGSKA (reference sequence). The CDR3 has 14 amino acids. The CDR3 region has the DNA TGCAGTGCTAGAGATCGGGGGCTCGATAACATTCAGTACTTC. Amino acids: CSARDRGLDNIQYF.

The table lists this clonotype with many counts. This chain connects TRBV4-3 to TRBJ2-5; a possible D gene is TRBD1 (5 bases). V lost 0 bases to trimming and J lost 5 bases, with 13 bases between them. This CDR3 has 15 amino acids. Germline V lookup: CDR1 LGHNA, CDR2 YSLEER. The CDR3 DNA is TGCGCCAGCAGCCAAGATCTTTCAGGGTGGGAGACCCAGTACTTC. This gives the protein CASSQDLSGWETQYF.

In this sample, this clonotype turned up a few times. The chain employs TRBV7-9 and TRBJ1-2; D is ambiguous. Between the trimmed V and J ends, which lost 2 bases and 8 bases, there was a span of 18 bases. Germline CDR1 reads SEHNR; CDR2 reads FQNEAQ (reference sequence). The CDR3 is made up of 15 amino acids. Written as DNA, the CDR3 is TGTGCCAGCAGCTTAATTTCAGCGAGCCTTGGCGGCTACACCTTC. Protein: CASSLISASLGGYTF. The full variable domain, completed using reference TRBV7-9 and TRBJ1-2, is DTGVSQNPRHKITKRGQNVTFRCDPISEHNRLYWYRQTLGQGPEFLTYFQNEAQLEKSRLLSDRFSAERPKGSFSTLEIQRTEQGDSAMYLCASSLISASLGGYTFGSGTRLTVV.